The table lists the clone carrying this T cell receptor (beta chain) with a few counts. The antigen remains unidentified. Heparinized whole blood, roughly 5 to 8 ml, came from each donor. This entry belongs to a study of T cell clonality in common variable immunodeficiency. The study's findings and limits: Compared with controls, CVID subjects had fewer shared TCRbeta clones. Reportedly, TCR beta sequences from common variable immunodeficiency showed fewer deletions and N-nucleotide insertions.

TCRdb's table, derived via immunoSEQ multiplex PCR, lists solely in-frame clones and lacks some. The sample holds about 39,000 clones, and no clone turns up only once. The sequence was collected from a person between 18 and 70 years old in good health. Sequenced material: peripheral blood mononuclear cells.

Incomplete CDR3 DNA: TGTGCCAGCAGAGACGGGTGGCAGCCG. This translates into CASRDGWQP. The entire CDR3 protein reads CASRDGWQPQYF. V gene TRBV2 combines with J gene TRBJ2-3; D uncertain. Read sequence stops 3 residues before the CDR3 end, and the germline J gene provides the missing end. This CDR3 is 12 amino acids long. Germline assignment: CDR1 SNHLY and CDR2 FYNNEI.